The rows below give T cell receptor beta chains drawn from one sample of a study of metastatic and nonmetastatic thyroid tumors. Using MiXCR, TCRdb reanalyzed the PCR reads. The sample lists about 69,000 clones; 13% to 15% were seen once. The source material was blood. The receptors come from a male donor with papillary thyroid cancer or a benign thyroid nodule (not recorded which). Some clones in this sample may be carry-over from other donors' samples. Each CDR3 is given with its conserved first and last residue. Each record gives: V gene, J gene, CDR3 length, D gene, clone size, CDR3 DNA, CDR3 protein. D genes are given only for firm matches. Size values are once, few and many counts, or a class for expanded clones, and some rows have none.

v_gene: TRBV12-3/TRBV12-4; j_gene: TRBJ1-4; len: 14; d_gene: -; abundance: many; CDR3nt: TGTGCCAGCAGTTCGATGGCAATTAATGAAAAACTGTTTTTT; CDR3aa: CASSSMAINEKLFF
v_gene: TRBV12-3/TRBV12-4; j_gene: TRBJ2-1; len: 15; d_gene: TRBD2; abundance: many; CDR3nt: TGTGCCAGCAACTCCAGGACTAGCGGGAAGGTTGAGCAGTTCTTC; CDR3aa: CASNSRTSGKVEQFF
v_gene: TRBV9; j_gene: TRBJ2-1; len: 15; d_gene: -; abundance: few; CDR3nt: TGTGCCAGCAGCGTCACAGGAACTTTCTACAATGAGCAGTTCTTC; CDR3aa: CASSVTGTFYNEQFF
v_gene: TRBV27; j_gene: TRBJ1-1; len: 14; d_gene: -; abundance: many; CDR3nt: TGTGCCAGCAGTTTCGGGCGGAGGGGTACTGAAGCTTTCTTT; CDR3aa: CASSFGRRGTEAFF
v_gene: TRBV6-1; j_gene: TRBJ2-1; len: 13; d_gene: -; abundance: many; CDR3nt: TGTGCCAGCAGCCCTCTTGGCTACAATGAGCAGTTCTTC; CDR3aa: CASSPLGYNEQFF
v_gene: TRBV12-3/TRBV12-4; j_gene: TRBJ2-7; len: 16; d_gene: TRBD2; abundance: many; CDR3nt: TGTGCCAGCAGTTTAGGGACTAGCGGGAGAGGTGGCGAGCAGTACTTC; CDR3aa: CASSLGTSGRGGEQYF
v_gene: TRBV6-4; j_gene: TRBJ2-3; len: 15; d_gene: TRBD2; abundance: few; CDR3nt: TGTGCCAGCAGTGTCTCTAGCGGAAGCACAGATACGCAGTATTTT; CDR3aa: CASSVSSGSTDTQYF
v_gene: TRBV12-3/TRBV12-4; j_gene: TRBJ2-3; len: 16; d_gene: TRBD1; abundance: -; CDR3nt: TGTGCCAGCATTTTCCAGAGACAGGGGGCAGCAGATACGCAGTATTTT; CDR3aa: CASIFQRQGAADTQYF
v_gene: TRBV5-8; j_gene: TRBJ1-1; len: 15; d_gene: -; abundance: many; CDR3nt: TGTGCCAGCAGCCCCCGGTGGGGTTTGAACACTGAAGCTTTCTTT; CDR3aa: CASSPRWGLNTEAFF
v_gene: TRBV20-1; j_gene: TRBJ1-1; len: 15; d_gene: -; abundance: many; CDR3nt: TGCAGTGCTAGAGGAGGGCAGGGTGTTTATACTGAAGCTTTCTTT; CDR3aa: CSARGGQGVYTEAFF
v_gene: TRBV6-2/TRBV6-3; j_gene: TRBJ1-2; len: 17; d_gene: -; abundance: -; CDR3nt: TGTGCCAGCAGTTCTCTTTTGGGGGGAGTATCTAACTATGGCTACACCTTC; CDR3aa: CASSSLLGGVSNYGYTF
v_gene: TRBV20-1; j_gene: TRBJ2-2; len: 15; d_gene: -; abundance: many; CDR3nt: TGCAGTGCTAGAGTCAGGCAGGGGGGCACCGGGGAGCTGTTTTTT; CDR3aa: CSARVRQGGTGELFF
v_gene: TRBV10-3; j_gene: TRBJ2-7; len: 15; d_gene: -; abundance: -; CDR3nt: TGTGCCACCCAGGGGTCGCGGGCGAGCTCCTACGAGCAGTACTTC; CDR3aa: CATQGSRASSYEQYF
v_gene: TRBV20-1; j_gene: TRBJ2-1; len: 15; d_gene: -; abundance: many; CDR3nt: TGCAGTGCTAGAGATCAGGCCGGGATCTACAATGAGCAGTTCTTC; CDR3aa: CSARDQAGIYNEQFF
v_gene: TRBV25-1; j_gene: TRBJ2-3; len: 18; d_gene: TRBD2; abundance: many; CDR3nt: TGTGCCAGCAGTGAATATACGGTAGCGGGGGTCCACACAGATACGCAGTATTTT; CDR3aa: CASSEYTVAGVHTDTQYF
v_gene: TRBV12-3/TRBV12-4; j_gene: TRBJ2-2; len: 15; d_gene: TRBD2; abundance: -; CDR3nt: TGTGCCAGCAGTTTAGGCGGACTAGCGTACGGGGAGCTGTTTTTT; CDR3aa: CASSLGGLAYGELFF
v_gene: TRBV7-2; j_gene: TRBJ2-4; len: 17; d_gene: TRBD2; abundance: many; CDR3nt: TGTGCCAGCAGCTATAGCGGGGGTACAATAGCCAAAAACATTCAGTACTTC; CDR3aa: CASSYSGGTIAKNIQYF
v_gene: TRBV28; j_gene: TRBJ2-1; len: 16; d_gene: -; abundance: many; CDR3nt: TGTGCCAGCAGTCCCCCGCAGCCCAGCTCCTACAATGAGCAGTTCTTC; CDR3aa: CASSPPQPSSYNEQFF
v_gene: TRBV11-1; j_gene: TRBJ2-5; len: 13; d_gene: -; abundance: many; CDR3nt: TGTGCCAGCAGCTTAGGAGAGTTGGAGACCCAGTACTTC; CDR3aa: CASSLGELETQYF
v_gene: TRBV10-1; j_gene: TRBJ2-1; len: 13; d_gene: -; abundance: many; CDR3nt: TGCGCCAGCAGTGAGCAGGGAATTGGGGAGCAGTTCTTC; CDR3aa: CASSEQGIGEQFF
v_gene: TRBV2; j_gene: TRBJ2-2; len: 17; d_gene: TRBD2; abundance: many; CDR3nt: TGTGCCAGCAGTATCCCCTTTAGCGGGACGAACACCGGGGAGCTGTTTTTT; CDR3aa: CASSIPFSGTNTGELFF
v_gene: TRBV19; j_gene: TRBJ2-1; len: 15; d_gene: -; abundance: few; CDR3nt: TGTGCCAGTAGTATACGGGACTTCTCCTACGATGAGCAGTTCTTC; CDR3aa: CASSIRDFSYDEQFF
v_gene: TRBV11-3; j_gene: TRBJ2-7; len: 16; d_gene: TRBD2; abundance: -; CDR3nt: TGTGCCAGCAGCTTAGATGGGCTAGCGGAGGGTTACGAGCAGTACTTC; CDR3aa: CASSLDGLAEGYEQYF
v_gene: TRBV6-5; j_gene: TRBJ1-1; len: 15; d_gene: -; abundance: few; CDR3nt: TGTGCCAGCAGTTACGTGACCTCAGGGGACACTGAAGCTTTCTTT; CDR3aa: CASSYVTSGDTEAFF
v_gene: TRBV5-8; j_gene: TRBJ2-2; len: 15; d_gene: -; abundance: many; CDR3nt: TGTGCCAGCAGCTTGGGGACCATCGAAGCCGGGGAGCTGTTTTTT; CDR3aa: CASSLGTIEAGELFF
v_gene: TRBV6-6; j_gene: TRBJ1-2; len: 13; d_gene: -; abundance: many; CDR3nt: TGTGCCAGCAGTTACTCGGGCAACTATGGCTACACCTTC; CDR3aa: CASSYSGNYGYTF
v_gene: TRBV6-1; j_gene: TRBJ2-2; len: 14; d_gene: TRBD1; abundance: -; CDR3nt: TGTGCCACCCGCCGGGGACAGAACACCGTGGATCTGTTTTTT; CDR3aa: CATRRGQNTVDLFF
v_gene: TRBV11-3; j_gene: TRBJ1-1; len: 13; d_gene: -; abundance: -; CDR3nt: TGTGCCAGCAGCTTAAAGGAACGCACTGAAGCTTTCTTT; CDR3aa: CASSLKERTEAFF
v_gene: TRBV20-1; j_gene: TRBJ1-3; len: 16; d_gene: TRBD1; abundance: -; CDR3nt: TGCAGTGCTAGAGATAGGACAGGGGAAGCTGGAAACACCATATATTTT; CDR3aa: CSARDRTGEAGNTIYF
v_gene: TRBV5-4; j_gene: TRBJ1-2; len: 15; d_gene: -; abundance: -; CDR3nt: TGTGCCAGCAGCTTGGAGACGAACAGGGCCGGGTGCTACACCTTC; CDR3aa: CASSLETNRAGCYTF
v_gene: TRBV6-1; j_gene: TRBJ2-3; len: 15; d_gene: TRBD1; abundance: few; CDR3nt: TGTGCCAGCAGTGTCCGCGACAGGGAAACAGATACGCAGTATTTT; CDR3aa: CASSVRDRETDTQYF
v_gene: TRBV7-8; j_gene: TRBJ1-5; len: 16; d_gene: -; abundance: -; CDR3nt: TGTGCCAGCATCTTACGGCCGGGGTGTTGGAATCAGCCCCAGCATTTT; CDR3aa: CASILRPGCWNQPQHF
v_gene: TRBV6-1; j_gene: TRBJ2-2; len: 14; d_gene: -; abundance: many; CDR3nt: TGTGCCAGCAGTGAAGGCAGGAGCGGCGGGGAGCTGTTTTTT; CDR3aa: CASSEGRSGGELFF
v_gene: TRBV12-3/TRBV12-4; j_gene: TRBJ2-7; len: 13; d_gene: TRBD1; abundance: many; CDR3nt: TGTGCCAGCAGACGGGACAGGGACTACGAGCAGTACTTC; CDR3aa: CASRRDRDYEQYF
v_gene: TRBV20-1; j_gene: TRBJ2-3; len: 11; d_gene: -; abundance: many; CDR3nt: TGCAGTGCTAGAGATTTGGATACGCAGTATTTT; CDR3aa: CSARDLDTQYF
v_gene: TRBV14; j_gene: TRBJ2-4; len: 15; d_gene: TRBD1; abundance: -; CDR3nt: TGTGCCAGCAGCCATCCACAGGGGTCCAAAAACATTCAGTACTTC; CDR3aa: CASSHPQGSKNIQYF
v_gene: TRBV5-4; j_gene: TRBJ2-7; len: 16; d_gene: TRBD2; abundance: many; CDR3nt: TGTGCCAGCAGCTTGGTATTCGCGGGAGGGCCCTACGAGCAGTACTTC; CDR3aa: CASSLVFAGGPYEQYF
v_gene: TRBV28; j_gene: TRBJ1-1; len: 14; d_gene: TRBD1; abundance: many; CDR3nt: TGTGCCAGCTTTGGGAGAGAGGGGGCCCGAGAAGCTTTCTTT; CDR3aa: CASFGREGAREAFF
v_gene: TRBV4-1; j_gene: TRBJ2-5; len: 15; d_gene: -; abundance: many; CDR3nt: TGCGCCAGCAGCCAATCCGGACAGCCCCAAGAGACCCAGTACTTC; CDR3aa: CASSQSGQPQETQYF
v_gene: TRBV12-3/TRBV12-4; j_gene: TRBJ2-3; len: 17; d_gene: -; abundance: -; CDR3nt: TGTGCCAGCAGTTTAGGATGGGCGGGATGGCCCTCAGATACGCAGTATTTT; CDR3aa: CASSLGWAGWPSDTQYF
v_gene: TRBV30; j_gene: TRBJ1-3; len: 11; d_gene: -; abundance: many; CDR3nt: TGTGCCTGGAACTCTGGAAACACCATATATTTT; CDR3aa: CAWNSGNTIYF
v_gene: TRBV11-1; j_gene: TRBJ1-1; len: 15; d_gene: TRBD1; abundance: many; CDR3nt: TGTGCCAGCAGCTTATGGGACAGGGGAGGAACTGAAGCTTTCTTT; CDR3aa: CASSLWDRGGTEAFF
v_gene: TRBV7-8; j_gene: TRBJ1-3; len: 14; d_gene: -; abundance: many; CDR3nt: TGTGCCAGCAGCTCCCCCTTCTCTGGAAACACCATATATTTT; CDR3aa: CASSSPFSGNTIYF
v_gene: TRBV27; j_gene: TRBJ2-7; len: 16; d_gene: -; abundance: many; CDR3nt: TGTGCCAGCAGTCCCGATGGAGGAGGGGGTCTCTACGAGCAGTACTTC; CDR3aa: CASSPDGGGGLYEQYF